This T cell receptor beta chain is from a study of blood T cell repertoires in COVID-19. The wider study: Collection of acute and convalescent COVID-19 samples took place in the United States, Italy and Spain. The cDNA or gDNA used as material had been derived from T cells, B-cell-depleted T cells, or PBMCs.

Measured with immunoSEQ multiplex PCR; TCRdb has only the in-frame clones, and not every one. This table has about 94,000 clones, around 80% appearing once. CDR1 is LGHDT and CDR2 is YNNKEL in the germline V gene (reference sequence). V shed 2 bases and J 5 bases; nucleotides not matched to a gene: 8. This CDR3 is built from 16 residues. This TCR derives from a human donor in a cohort sampled during active COVID-19. The sample comprised peripheral blood. The chain joins TRBV3-1 (or the pseudogene TRBV3-2) to TRBJ1-2; 10 bases match TRBD1. The DNA of the CDR3 is TGTGCCAGCAGCCAACCGCAAAGACAGGGGGCATATGGCTACACCTTC. It is translated as CASSQPQRQGAYGYTF.